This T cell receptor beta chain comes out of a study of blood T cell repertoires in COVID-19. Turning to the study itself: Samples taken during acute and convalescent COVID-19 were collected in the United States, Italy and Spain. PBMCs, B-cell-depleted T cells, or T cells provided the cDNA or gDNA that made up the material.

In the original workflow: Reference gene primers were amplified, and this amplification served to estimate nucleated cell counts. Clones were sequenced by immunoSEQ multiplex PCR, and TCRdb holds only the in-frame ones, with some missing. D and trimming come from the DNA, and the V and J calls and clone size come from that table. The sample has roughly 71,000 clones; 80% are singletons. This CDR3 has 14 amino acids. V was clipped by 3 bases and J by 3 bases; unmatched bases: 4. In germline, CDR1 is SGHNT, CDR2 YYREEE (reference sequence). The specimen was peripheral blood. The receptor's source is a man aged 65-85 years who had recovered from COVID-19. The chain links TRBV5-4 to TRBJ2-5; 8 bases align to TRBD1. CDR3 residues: CASSSKTGEETQYF. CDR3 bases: TGTGCCAGCAGCTCTAAGACAGGGGAAGAGACCCAGTACTTC. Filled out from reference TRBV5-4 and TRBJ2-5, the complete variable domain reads ETGVTQSPTHLIKTRGQQVTLRCSSQSGHNTVSWYQQALGQGPQFIFQYYREEENGRGNFPPRFSGLQFPNYSSELNVNALELDDSALYLCASSSKTGEETQYFGPGTRLLVL.